This is a list of T cell receptor beta chains from one sample in a study of blood T cell repertoires in COVID-19. Profiled with immunoSEQ multiplex PCR; TCRdb holds only in-frame clones, not every one. This sample has roughly 120,000 clones, with around 80% found just once. Sequencing was carried out using peripheral blood. The source of these receptors is a woman of 80 years or more with active or convalescent COVID-19. Each CDR3 is given without its conserved first and last residue. Each record gives: D gene, V gene, J gene, CDR3 protein. A D gene is named only where the DNA matches it firmly.

D: TRBD1
V: TRBV5-1
J: TRBJ2-5
CDR3: ASSPGTAQETQY

D: .
V: TRBV11-3
J: TRBJ1-3
CDR3: ASSLTGGNTIY

D: .
V: TRBV7-3
J: TRBJ2-2
CDR3: ASSLSGPPNTGELF

D: TRBD2
V: TRBV6-1
J: TRBJ2-7
CDR3: ASSEALAGLSYEQY

D: TRBD1
V: TRBV28
J: TRBJ1-2
CDR3: ASLSGRGNNYGYT

D: TRBD1
V: TRBV2
J: TRBJ2-2
CDR3: ASSWGQTNTGELF

D: TRBD2
V: TRBV3-1/TRBV3-2
J: TRBJ2-1
CDR3: ASSPRTSGKGDEQF

D: TRBD1
V: TRBV7-9
J: TRBJ2-2
CDR3: ASSHPGQGYTGELF

D: .
V: TRBV28
J: TRBJ2-7
CDR3: ASSFTPGVGSYEQY

D: TRBD1
V: TRBV27
J: TRBJ2-2
CDR3: ASSPPRDRPTGELF

D: .
V: TRBV7-3
J: TRBJ1-6
CDR3: ASSYTTGFRSSYNSPLH

D: .
V: TRBV18
J: TRBJ1-3
CDR3: ASSPSDISGNTIY

D: TRBD1
V: TRBV4-1
J: TRBJ2-1
CDR3: ASSQDSAGQAIYNEQF

D: .
V: TRBV5-1
J: TRBJ2-3
CDR3: ASSLDRARDTQY

D: TRBD1
V: TRBV28
J: TRBJ1-3
CDR3: ASITSGGTGNTIY

D: .
V: TRBV6-4
J: TRBJ1-5
CDR3: ASSEVEGNQPQH

D: TRBD2
V: TRBV10-3
J: TRBJ2-3
CDR3: AISERVGTSGRRTDTQY

D: TRBD1
V: TRBV27
J: TRBJ1-1
CDR3: ASSFLPGQGTTEAF

D: TRBD1
V: TRBV19
J: TRBJ2-6
CDR3: ASSSQGASGANVLT

D: TRBD1
V: TRBV5-4
J: TRBJ1-1
CDR3: ASSRQGISEAF

D: TRBD2
V: TRBV9
J: TRBJ2-1
CDR3: ASSAYAGTSIANEQF

D: .
V: TRBV2
J: TRBJ1-5
CDR3: ASQQVNSNQPQH

D: .
V: TRBV11-3
J: TRBJ2-7
CDR3: ASSLLASPFNEQY

D: TRBD2
V: TRBV7-2
J: TRBJ2-1
CDR3: ASSLDPLAGISHEQF

D: TRBD1
V: TRBV19
J: TRBJ2-4
CDR3: ASSIGGQGYIQY

D: .
V: TRBV5-6
J: TRBJ2-7
CDR3: ASSPPSSYEQY

D: .
V: TRBV23-1
J: TRBJ1-5
CDR3: ASIFLQPQH

D: .
V: TRBV6-5
J: TRBJ2-5
CDR3: ASSSLGGWWETQY

D: .
V: TRBV28
J: TRBJ2-7
CDR3: AHSTLLEEQY

D: TRBD1
V: TRBV4-2
J: TRBJ1-4
CDR3: ASSRRTGPGEKLF

D: .
V: TRBV9
J: TRBJ1-1
CDR3: ASSAAPGENTEAF

D: TRBD2
V: TRBV27
J: TRBJ2-7
CDR3: ASSLAGGPREQY

D: .
V: TRBV7-8
J: TRBJ2-2
CDR3: ASSSWATGELF

D: .
V: TRBV10-3
J: TRBJ1-5
CDR3: ATKDTGTGGSNQPQH